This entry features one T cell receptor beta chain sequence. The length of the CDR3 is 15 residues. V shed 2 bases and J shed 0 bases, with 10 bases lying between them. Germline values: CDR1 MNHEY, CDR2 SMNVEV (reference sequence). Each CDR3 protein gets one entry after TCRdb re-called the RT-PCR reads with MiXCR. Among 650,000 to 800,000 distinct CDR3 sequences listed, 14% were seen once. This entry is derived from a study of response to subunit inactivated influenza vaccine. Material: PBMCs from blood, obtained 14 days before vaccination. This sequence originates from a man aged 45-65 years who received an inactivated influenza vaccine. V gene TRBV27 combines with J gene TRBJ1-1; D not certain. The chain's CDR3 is CASSLVPQLNTEAFF. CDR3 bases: TGTGCCAGCAGTTTAGTGCCACAACTGAACACTGAAGCTTTCTTT.